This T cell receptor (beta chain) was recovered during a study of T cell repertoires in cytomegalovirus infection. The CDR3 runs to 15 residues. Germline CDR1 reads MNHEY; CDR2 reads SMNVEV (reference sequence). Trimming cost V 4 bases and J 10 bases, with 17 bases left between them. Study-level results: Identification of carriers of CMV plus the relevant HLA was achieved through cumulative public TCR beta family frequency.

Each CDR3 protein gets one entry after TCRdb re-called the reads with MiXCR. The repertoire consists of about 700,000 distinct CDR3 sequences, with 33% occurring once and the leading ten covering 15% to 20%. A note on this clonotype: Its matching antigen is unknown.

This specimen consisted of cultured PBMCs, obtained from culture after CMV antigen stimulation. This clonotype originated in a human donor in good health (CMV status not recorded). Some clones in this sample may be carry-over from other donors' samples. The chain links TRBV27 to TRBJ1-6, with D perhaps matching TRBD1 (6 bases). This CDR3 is CASSSPAKGESPLHF. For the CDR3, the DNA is TGTGCCAGCAGTTCACCGGCTAAGGGGGAATCACCCCTCCACTTT.